This record covers a single T cell receptor beta chain. Original handling: Estimation of nucleated cell counts was performed using reference gene primer amplification. Repertoires were generated with immunoSEQ multiplex PCR, while TCRdb's copy carries only in-frame clones and drops some. From that table come the V and J calls and clone size; the DNA was used to work out D and trimming. The sample includes around 300,000 clones, 83% seen only once; the top ten take approximately 9%. This sample is part of a study of blood T cell repertoires in COVID-19. Study-wide background: Sites across the United States, Italy and Spain contributed samples from acute and convalescent COVID-19. T cells, B-cell-depleted T cells, or PBMCs supplied cDNA or gDNA.

Sequenced input: peripheral blood. The sequence derives from a woman aged 45 to 65 who had recovered from COVID-19.

The CDR3 coding sequence is TGTGCCAGCTCACCACGCCTGGACAGCACCGGGGAGCTGTTTTTT. It codes for CASSPRLDSTGELFF. The chain uses TRBV18 and TRBJ2-2; TRBD1 is a possible D gene (6 bases). The ends were cut back, 1 base at V and 4 bases at J, with 10 bases in the middle. From germline, CDR1 is KGHSH and CDR2 LQKENI. CDR3 size: 15 residues.